This T cell receptor beta chain was sequenced in a study of blood T cells in healthy people across ages. This clonotype has more than one count but fewer than ten. What it binds is not known. A second PCR of roughly 7 to 11 cycles used a sample-barcoded 5' primer and a J-beta primer mix. One entry per CDR3 protein results from TCRdb running MiXCR on the 5' RACE reads. The sample lists 1 million or so distinct CDR3 sequences, 40% to 55% occurring once. Isolated PBMCs totaled at least 7 million in each sample. Per the germline V gene, CDR1 is SNHLY and CDR2 is FYNNEI. This CDR3 has 17 amino acids. Trimming removed 4 bases from V and 0 bases from J; junction bases left unmatched: 11. Findings of the study overall: Naive CD4+ cell counts and diversity both ran higher in long-lived than in aged donors. Diversity estimated from one million T cells was considered an underestimate. PBMCs that were unsorted prevented a conclusive naive versus antigen-experienced comparison.

The source is a woman aged 55-70 years in good health. Sample: blood. The chain uses TRBV2 and TRBJ1-2; 7 positions agree with TRBD1. CDR3 sequence reads: CASSGIRSGGPNYGYTF. The CDR3 region has the DNA TGTGCCAGCAGTGGGATCCGCTCAGGGGGGCCTAACTATGGCTACACCTTC.